The sequence of this T cell receptor (beta chain) was determined in a study of blood T cells in healthy people across ages. This clonotype was seen ten or more times. A J-beta primer mix and a sample-barcoded 5' primer were used in a second PCR of about 7 to 12 cycles. TCRdb re-derived calls from the 5' RACE reads in MiXCR, one entry per CDR3 protein. The sample lists 550,000 to 800,000 distinct CDR3 sequences; around 21% were seen once. This CDR3 is 15 amino acids long. The germline gives CDR1 DFQATT, CDR2 SNEGSKA (reference sequence). V shed 4 bases and J shed 6 bases, with 18 bases lying between them.

The rearrangement joins TRBV20-1 to TRBJ1-4; D unresolved. This sequence originates from a man between 65 and 85 years old in good health. Sequenced sample: blood. The CDR3, as DNA: TGCAGTGCTAAAATCGTGGGTCCGGGAGATGAAAAACTGTTTTTT. It encodes CSAKIVGPGDEKLFF.